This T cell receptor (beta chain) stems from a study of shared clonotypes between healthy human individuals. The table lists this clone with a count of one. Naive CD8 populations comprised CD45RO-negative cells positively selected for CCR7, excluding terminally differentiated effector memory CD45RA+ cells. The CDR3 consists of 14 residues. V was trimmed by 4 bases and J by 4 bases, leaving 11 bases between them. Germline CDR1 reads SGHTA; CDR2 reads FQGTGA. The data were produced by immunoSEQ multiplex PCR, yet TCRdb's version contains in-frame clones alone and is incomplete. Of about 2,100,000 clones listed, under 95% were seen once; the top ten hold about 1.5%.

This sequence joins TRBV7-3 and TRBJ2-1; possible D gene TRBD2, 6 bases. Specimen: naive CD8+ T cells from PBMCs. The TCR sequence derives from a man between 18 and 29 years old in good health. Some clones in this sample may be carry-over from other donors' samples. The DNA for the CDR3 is TGTGCCAGCAGCTATAGCGGAAAGTACAATGAGCAGTTCTTC. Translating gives CASSYSGKYNEQFF.